This record covers a single TCR beta chain. Its cognate antigen is unknown. This entry is derived from a study of cytomegalovirus exposure and HLA in healthy donors. Study results and caveats: Judged likely to be a sequencing artifact was a cluster of highly shared sequence variants. An analysis that was carried out later associated about 17,000 TCR beta sequences with HLA alleles at 0.05 false discovery rate.

Though probably carrying unrecorded immune exposures, donors were nominally healthy at sampling. PCR employed 60 Vbeta and 13 Jbeta primers. Produced via immunoSEQ multiplex PCR; TCRdb's table is partial and in-frame only. The sample lists over 70,000 clones, around 80% seen once, with about 32% in the top ten. Germline V gene sequence: CDR1 MNHEY, CDR2 SMNVEV (reference sequence). The CDR3 is 15 amino acids. V gave up 5 bases and J gave up 8 bases, with 18 bases separating them. The receptor comes from a man aged 45 to 65 in good health and CMV-seropositive. This chain uses TRBV27 with TRBJ1-4; maybe TRBD1 (5 bases). The sequenced sample consisted of PBMCs. The CDR3 here is CASSQNRQIPEKLFF. CDR3 DNA: TGTGCCAGCAGTCAAAACAGGCAAATTCCCGAAAAACTGTTTTTT.